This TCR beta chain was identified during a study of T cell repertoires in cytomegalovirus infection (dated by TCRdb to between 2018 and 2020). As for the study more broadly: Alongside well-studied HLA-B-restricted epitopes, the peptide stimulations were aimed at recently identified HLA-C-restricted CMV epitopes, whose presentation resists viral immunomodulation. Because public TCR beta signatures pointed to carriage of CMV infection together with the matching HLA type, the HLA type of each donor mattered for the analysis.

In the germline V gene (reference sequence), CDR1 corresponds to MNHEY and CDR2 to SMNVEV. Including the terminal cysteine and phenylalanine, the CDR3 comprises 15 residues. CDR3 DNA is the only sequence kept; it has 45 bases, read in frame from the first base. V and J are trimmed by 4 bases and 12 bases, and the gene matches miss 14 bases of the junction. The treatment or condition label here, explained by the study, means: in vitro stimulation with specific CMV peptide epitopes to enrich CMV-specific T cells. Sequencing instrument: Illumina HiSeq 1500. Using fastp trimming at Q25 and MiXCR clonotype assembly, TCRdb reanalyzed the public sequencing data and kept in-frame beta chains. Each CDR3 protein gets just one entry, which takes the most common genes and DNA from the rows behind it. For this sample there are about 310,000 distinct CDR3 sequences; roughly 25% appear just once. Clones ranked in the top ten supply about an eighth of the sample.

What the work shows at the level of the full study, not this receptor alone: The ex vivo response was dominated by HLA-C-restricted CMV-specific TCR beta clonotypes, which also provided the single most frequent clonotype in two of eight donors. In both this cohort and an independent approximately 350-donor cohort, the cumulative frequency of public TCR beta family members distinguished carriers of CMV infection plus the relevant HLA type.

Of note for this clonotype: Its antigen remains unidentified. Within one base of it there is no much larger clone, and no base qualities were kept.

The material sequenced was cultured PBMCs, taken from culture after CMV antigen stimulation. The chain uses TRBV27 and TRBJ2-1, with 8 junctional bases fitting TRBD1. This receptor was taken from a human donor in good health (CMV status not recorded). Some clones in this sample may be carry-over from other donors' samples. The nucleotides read TGTGCCAGCAGTTCTTCCTGGACAGGGAACCTAGGGCAGTTCTTC. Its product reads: CASSSSWTGNLGQFF.